The 24 T cell receptor beta chains below all came from one sample that was sequenced in a study of cytomegalovirus exposure and HLA in healthy donors. Amplification used 60 Vbeta primers and 13 Jbeta primers. The method was immunoSEQ multiplex PCR; TCRdb's version includes in-frame clones alone and lacks a portion of them. Of roughly 190,000 clones listed, about nine tenths are singletons. The sequenced material came from PBMCs. The origin of the receptors is a man aged 25-40 years in good health and CMV-seronegative.

The chain combines TRBV7-2 with TRBJ1-5; 9 bases are a match to TRBD1. The length of the CDR3 is 13 residues. V shed 5 bases and J 7 bases; nucleotides not matched to a gene: 3. Germline values: CDR1 SGHTA, CDR2 FQGNSA. Here the CDR3 reads CASSGDRDQPQHF. CDR3 coding DNA: TGTGCCAGCAGCGGGGACAGGGACCAGCCCCAGCATTTT.

This sequence joins TRBV10-3 and TRBJ2-3, with TRBD2 matching over 10 bases. This CDR3 contains 15 residues. The germline V gene encodes CDR1 ENHRY and CDR2 SYGVKD. V was pared by 6 bases and J by 3 bases, with 6 bases of the junction left unmatched. The CDR3 loop is CAIRGPGLATDTQYF. The CDR3 DNA is TGTGCCATCAGAGGACCGGGACTAGCGACAGATACGCAGTATTTT.

The chain recombines TRBV11-2 with TRBJ2-3; D possibly corresponds to TRBD1 (6 bases). The ends were cut back, 0 bases at V and 1 base at J, with 23 bases in the middle. CDR1 is SGHAT, CDR2 FQNNGV, per germline. The CDR3 runs 20 residues. The CDR3 DNA reads TGTGCCAGCAGCTTAGAGGTCGATTGGGGGCCGTTTCGTGGCACAGATACGCAGTATTTT. It encodes CASSLEVDWGPFRGTDTQYF.

The CDR3 bases are TGTGCCAGCAGTGTGACTAGCGGGAGCTTTGGCACCGGGGAGCTGTTTTTT. This codes for CASSVTSGSFGTGELFF. The V call is TRBV28, the J call TRBJ2-2; 12 bases map to TRBD2. Unmatched junction bases numbered 8, after V lost 5 bases and J lost 4 bases. From germline, CDR1 is MDHEN and CDR2 SYDVKM. This CDR3 has 17 residues.

Notes on this clone: Sequence at one end of the junction differs from germline and may be a read error. The rearrangement uses TRBV7-7 and TRBJ2-1, with 11 bases that match TRBD1. The CDR3 loop spans 14 amino acids. Looked up from germline, CDR1 is SSHAT and CDR2 is FNYEAQ (reference sequence). CDR3 loop: CASSLGQGGNEQFF. CDR3 nucleotides: TGTGCTAGCAGCTTGGGACAGGGGGGCAATGAGCAGTTCTTC.

The chain links TRBV2 to TRBJ2-3, with D possibly TRBD2 on 5 matching bases. This CDR3 spans 17 amino acids. Trimming took 3 bases from V and 3 from J, leaving 19 bases between them. Germline lookup yields CDR1 SNHLY and CDR2 FYNNEI. The CDR3 here is CASSDEQVGVTTDTQYF. In nucleotides, the CDR3 is TGTGCCAGCAGTGATGAGCAAGTGGGAGTCACAACAGATACGCAGTATTTT. The whole variable domain, filled in from reference TRBV2 and TRBJ2-3, reads EPEVTQTPSHQVTQMGQEVILRCVPISNHLYFYWYRQILGQKVEFLVSFYNNEISEKSEIFDDQFSVERPDGSNFTLKIRSTKLEDSAMYFCASSDEQVGVTTDTQYFGPGTRLTVL.

This chain uses TRBV28 with TRBJ1-1, with D uncertain. Trimming cost V 6 bases and J 7 bases, with 15 bases left between them. This CDR3 contains 13 residues. Germline values: CDR1 MDHEN, CDR2 SYDVKM. CDR3 in amino acids: CASSLDLRNEAFF. CDR3 nucleotides: TGTGCCAGCAGCCTAGACCTCAGAAATGAAGCTTTCTTT.

The V and J genes are TRBV10-3 and TRBJ2-7, with D possibly TRBD1 on 5 matching bases. V shed 5 bases and J shed 4 bases, with 12 bases lying between them. The V gene's germline CDR1 is ENHRY and CDR2 SYGVKD. There are 13 residues in the CDR3. DNA for the CDR3: TGTGCCATCAGTACGTCAGGGTCTTACGAGCAGTACTTC. Protein sequence: CAISTSGSYEQYF.

The chain joins TRBV5-1 to TRBJ1-1; D is possibly TRBD1 (5 bases). This CDR3 spans 13 amino acids. The ends were cut back, 3 bases at V and 3 bases at J, with 9 bases in the middle. CDR1 and CDR2 (germline): SGHRS, YFSETQ. The CDR3 nucleotides read TGCGCCAGCAGCTCGGGGGGGTACACTGAAGCTTTCTTT. This codes for CASSSGGYTEAFF. Combining the CDR3 with reference TRBV5-1 and TRBJ1-1 gives the whole variable domain KAGVTQTPRYLIKTRGQQVTLSCSPISGHRSVSWYQQTPGQGLQFLFEYFSETQRNKGNFPGRFSGRQFSNSRSEMNVSTLELGDSALYLCASSSGGYTEAFFGQGTRLTVV.

This clone was seen a handful of times. The rearrangement links TRBV11-2 to TRBJ2-3, with D perhaps matching TRBD1 (6 bases). Trimming cost V 1 base and J 3 bases, with 14 bases left between them. Per germline, CDR1 SGHAT and CDR2 FQNNGV. CDR3 length: 16 amino acids. CDR3 amino acids: CASSLGQGRMTDTQYF. The CDR3, as DNA: TGTGCCAGCAGCTTAGGTCAGGGGCGAATGACAGATACGCAGTATTTT.

The chain uses TRBV19 and TRBJ1-1; 7 bases agree with TRBD1. Per germline, CDR1 LNHDA and CDR2 SQIVND (reference sequence). The CDR3 spans 13 residues. Trimming took 6 bases from V and 3 from J; bases not matched to a gene: 4. DNA of the CDR3: TGTGCCAGTAGCCCGGGACAGCACACTGAAGCTTTCTTT. Protein sequence: CASSPGQHTEAFF.

This clone has only one observation. The chain links TRBV18 to TRBJ2-3; 7 bases align to TRBD1. V trimming: 6 bases; J trimming: 5 bases; junction bases outside the gene matches: 11. CDR1 is KGHSH, CDR2 LQKENI, per germline. This CDR3 is 15 amino acids long. Here the CDR3 reads CASSPGTATGDTQYF. The CDR3 region has the DNA TGTGCCAGCTCCCCCGGGACAGCGACCGGAGATACGCAGTATTTT.

This chain connects TRBV11-3 to TRBJ1-1; no firm D call. CDR3 length: 15 amino acids. Trimming pared 3 bases from V and 6 bases from J, leaving 17 bases between. The germline V gene encodes CDR1 SGHNT and CDR2 YENEEA. This CDR3 is CASSFPSDGLPEAFF. The CDR3 region has the DNA TGTGCCAGCAGCTTCCCAAGTGACGGACTACCTGAAGCTTTCTTT.

A note on this clone: The junction shows a germline mismatch at one end, possibly a read error. The chain joins TRBV5-1 to TRBJ2-6, with D tentatively TRBD1 (5 bases). The CDR3 covers 16 residues. The germline CDR1 and CDR2 sequences are SGHRS and YFSETQ. The CDR3 reads CASSLFVSSGADVLTF. The CDR3 coding sequence is TGCGCCAGCAGCTTGTTCGTTAGCTCTGGGGCCGACGTCCTGACTTTC.

The rearrangement uses TRBV28 and TRBJ2-3; TRBD2 might be the D (6 bases). The CDR3 is 15 residues long. CDR1 and CDR2 from the germline V gene are MDHEN and SYDVKM. Trimming took off 2 bases at V and 5 bases at J, with 14 bases between the two ends. CDR3 nucleotide sequence: TGTGCCAGCAGTTTAATGCGGGGCAGCCGAGATACGCAGTATTTT. Protein product: CASSLMRGSRDTQYF.

This chain links TRBV27 with TRBJ1-5, with D maybe TRBD1 (5 bases). CDR3 length equals 15 residues. Germline CDR1 MNHEY, CDR2 SMNVEV (reference sequence). V lost 2 bases to trimming and J lost 6 bases, with 14 bases between them. The DNA of the CDR3 is TGTGCCAGCAGTTTACTCGCAGGGCTGGGTCAGCCCCAGCATTTT. Protein: CASSLLAGLGQPQHF.

The chain carries TRBV5-6 and TRBJ1-1; D gene uncertain. Germline V lookup: CDR1 SGHDT, CDR2 YYEEEE. Trimming stripped 0 bases from V and 6 bases from J, with 6 bases between. The CDR3 contains 12 residues. The CDR3 nucleotides are TGTGCCAGCAGCTTGGTGGAGTCTGAAGCTTTCTTT. It translates to CASSLVESEAFF.

J is TRBJ2-5 and V is TRBV18; D may be TRBD1 (6 bases). Germline loops: CDR1 KGHSH, CDR2 LQKENI. Between the trimmed V and J ends, which lost 7 bases and 1 base, there was a span of 10 bases. The CDR3 extends over 13 amino acids. The CDR3 nucleotides are TGTGCCAGCTGCACAGGGATCCAAGAGACCCAGTACTTC. Translation gives CASCTGIQETQYF.

This rearrangement joins TRBV7-9 to TRBJ2-7; no definite D call. V was trimmed by 1 base and J by 2 bases, leaving 18 bases between them. CDR1 is SEHNR and CDR2 is FQNEAQ in the germline V gene (reference sequence). The CDR3 spans 17 residues. In nucleotides, the CDR3 is TGTGCCAGCAGCTTAGTCCCGAGCCAGGCCATCCCCTACGAGCAGTACTTC. Protein sequence: CASSLVPSQAIPYEQYF.

This chain joins TRBV6-1 and TRBJ2-7; 9 nucleotides line up with TRBD2. The CDR3 has 15 residues. Germline values: CDR1 MNHNS, CDR2 SASEGT. Trimming removed 8 bases from V and 7 bases from J; junction bases left unmatched: 15. CDR3 bases: TGTGCCAGCGAGGCGTGGGCTAGCGGGACCGGGGAGCAGTACTTC. It specifies CASEAWASGTGEQYF.

The V gene is TRBV15, the J gene TRBJ2-7, with 7 bases fitting TRBD1. Germline V CDR1 and CDR2: LNHNV, YYDKDF (reference sequence). With 1 base clipped from V and 0 bases from J, the junction kept 9 bases outside the gene matches. The CDR3 is made up of 17 amino acids. The CDR3 loop reads CATSRGRGGHLSYEQYF. The CDR3 bases are TGTGCCACCAGCAGAGGTAGAGGGGGCCATCTCTCCTACGAGCAGTACTTC.

The rearrangement uses TRBV13 and TRBJ2-7, with 8 positions matching TRBD1. This CDR3 spans 15 amino acids. Trimming cost V 2 bases and J 0 bases; bases outside gene matches: 3. CDR1 is PRHDT, CDR2 FYEKMQ, per germline (reference sequence). The CDR3, as DNA: TGTGCCAGCAGCTTAACAGGGGGAGTCTCCTACGAGCAGTACTTC. Protein product: CASSLTGGVSYEQYF.

This chain links TRBV27 with TRBJ2-3; maybe TRBD1 (6 bases). This CDR3 has 17 residues. The germline V and J ends were trimmed by 7 bases and 0 bases, with 20 bases remaining between them. CDR1 and CDR2 (germline): MNHEY, SMNVEV (reference sequence). The CDR3 loop reads CASTQLQGRGSTDTQYF. Here the CDR3 DNA reads TGTGCCAGCACACAATTACAGGGTAGGGGGAGCACAGATACGCAGTATTTT.

The genes are TRBV19 and TRBJ2-5, with 11 nucleotides matching TRBD1. J gave up 6 bases and V 5 bases, and 8 bases lay outside the gene matches. The CDR3 is 15 amino acids. In germline, CDR1 is LNHDA, CDR2 SQIVND (reference sequence). The CDR3 nucleotides read TGTGCCAGTAGTCCGGGACAGGGGGACTTGAAGACCCAGTACTTC. Protein sequence: CASSPGQGDLKTQYF.